This TCR beta chain was found in a study of blood T cell repertoires in COVID-19. The germline V gene has CDR1 MNHEY and CDR2 SVGEGT. Trimming left V 4 bases short and J 5 bases short, with 18 bases between. This CDR3 is 16 amino acids long. Libraries were prepared by immunoSEQ multiplex PCR; TCRdb keeps only in-frame clonotypes and omits some of them. The sample holds about 120,000 clones, about 80% seen once. The TCR originated in a man between 60 and 75 years old with acute or convalescent COVID-19. The sequencing input was peripheral blood. The chain couples TRBV6-2 or TRBV6-3 to TRBJ2-1; D is possibly TRBD1 (5 bases). This CDR3 is CASSFPLGATDNEQFF. The CDR3, as DNA: TGTGCCAGCAGTTTCCCCCTAGGGGCCACAGACAATGAGCAGTTCTTC.